This is a list of T cell receptor beta chains from one sample in a study of blood T cells in healthy people across ages. One entry per CDR3 protein results from TCRdb running MiXCR on the 5' RACE reads. The table lists about 730,000 distinct CDR3 sequences, roughly 45% of them singletons, with around a fifth in the top ten. The sequenced sample consisted of blood. All receptors come from a woman aged 55 to 70 in good health. Both conserved end residues are part of each CDR3. D genes are given only for firm matches. Clone size is shown for a subset of rows, as once, few, many or a class of expanded clone.

>many|TRBJ2-7|TRBV12-3/TRBV12-4|NA
CASCEVGKGAYEQYF
TGTGCCAGCTGTGAGGTCGGGAAGGGGGCCTACGAGCAGTACTTC
>NA|TRBJ2-3|TRBV28|NA
CASSFGGVATDTQYF
TGTGCCAGCAGTTTTGGGGGAGTAGCTACAGATACGCAGTATTTT
>once|TRBJ1-2|TRBV29-1|NA
CSVTNLREQYGYTF
TGCAGCGTTACTAATCTCAGGGAACAGTATGGCTACACCTTC
>NA|TRBJ1-3|TRBV20-1|NA
CSARDPRGSGNTIYF
TGCAGTGCTAGAGATCCGAGGGGCTCTGGAAACACCATATATTTT
>many|TRBJ2-5|TRBV5-1|TRBD1
CASSLVPGTGETQYF
TGCGCCAGCAGCTTGGTACCCGGGACAGGGGAGACCCAGTACTTC
>many|TRBJ1-5|TRBV4-2|NA
CASSQGQREPQHF
TGTGCCAGCAGCCAAGGCCAAAGGGAGCCCCAGCATTTT
>NA|TRBJ2-3|TRBV15|NA
CATSRALAPTDTQYF
TGTGCCACCAGCAGAGCCCTAGCACCCACGGATACGCAGTATTTT
>NA|TRBJ2-4|TRBV20-1|TRBD2
CSAPRWTSGPAVKNIQYF
TGCAGTGCCCCGCGCTGGACTAGCGGGCCCGCGGTCAAAAACATTCAGTACTTC
>NA|TRBJ2-7|TRBV14|NA
CASSQEWGRVNEQYF
TGTGCCAGCAGCCAAGAATGGGGGCGCGTCAACGAGCAGTACTTC
>few|TRBJ1-4|TRBV6-5|NA
CASRGTITEKLFF
TGTGCCAGTAGGGGGACAATCACTGAAAAACTGTTTTTT
>many|TRBJ2-3|TRBV5-1|NA
CASSLSAGFTDTQYF
TGCGCCAGCAGCTTGTCGGCGGGGTTCACAGATACGCAGTATTTT
>NA|TRBJ2-3|TRBV5-1|TRBD2
CASSLEASGGGTDTQYF
TGCGCCAGCAGCTTGGAAGCTAGCGGGGGGGGCACAGATACGCAGTATTTT
>NA|TRBJ1-2|TRBV20-1|TRBD1
CSARYRGGDYGYTF
TGCAGTGCTAGATACAGGGGGGGGGACTATGGCTACACCTTC
>NA|TRBJ2-7|TRBV9|TRBD1
CASSVAPGQDYEQYF
TGTGCCAGCAGCGTAGCCCCCGGACAGGACTACGAGCAGTACTTC
>NA|TRBJ2-3|TRBV7-9|TRBD1
CASSSRDRATDTQYF
TGTGCCAGCAGCTCCCGGGACAGGGCAACAGATACGCAGTATTTT
>NA|TRBJ2-1|TRBV5-1|TRBD2
CASMKRLAGGNNEQFF
TGCGCCAGTATGAAAAGACTAGCGGGGGGAAACAATGAGCAGTTCTTC
>few|TRBJ2-1|TRBV3-1|NA
CASSQRGAGTTYNEQFF
TGTGCCAGCAGCCAGCGGGGAGCGGGTACTACCTACAATGAGCAGTTCTTC
>NA|TRBJ2-5|TRBV7-2|TRBD1
CASIGGTGGGETQYF
TGTGCCAGCATCGGCGGGACAGGGGGCGGTGAGACCCAGTACTTC
>NA|TRBJ2-3|TRBV7-9|NA
CASSLDGGRADTQYF
TGTGCCAGCAGCTTAGATGGGGGGAGAGCAGATACGCAGTATTTT
>NA|TRBJ2-2|TRBV3-1|TRBD1
CASSLGTAPGELFF
TGTGCCAGCAGCCTTGGGACAGCCCCCGGGGAGCTGTTTTTT
>NA|TRBJ1-1|TRBV7-2|NA
CASILQGGDTEAFF
TGTGCCAGCATCCTACAGGGAGGGGACACTGAAGCTTTCTTT
>NA|TRBJ2-3|TRBV10-3|TRBD2
CAIKGPGLATDTQYF
TGTGCCATCAAAGGTCCAGGACTAGCGACAGATACGCAGTATTTT
>few|TRBJ2-1|TRBV9|NA
CASSGGGTGLYNEQFF
TGTGCCAGCAGCGGGGGGGGGACAGGCCTTTACAATGAGCAGTTCTTC
>few|TRBJ1-2|TRBV6-6|TRBD1
CASSSDRAYGYTF
TGTGCCAGCAGCTCCGACAGGGCCTATGGCTACACCTTC
>few|TRBJ2-7|TRBV7-2|TRBD2
CASSLGGRAPYEQYF
TGTGCCAGCAGCTTGGGCGGGAGAGCCCCCTACGAGCAGTACTTC